This T cell receptor (beta chain) was identified in a study of blood T cell repertoires in COVID-19. As for the study in general: COVID-19 samples from acute and convalescent phases originated in the United States, Italy and Spain.

Authors' analysis steps: Counts of nucleated cells, estimated from reference gene primer amplification, were obtained. Measured with immunoSEQ multiplex PCR; TCRdb has only the in-frame clones, and not every one. The V and J calls and the clone size are those of that table, but D and trimming were determined from the DNA. The sample gives 290,000 or so clones, 80% to 85% of which show up once; 4.5% to 6% is in the top ten. The CDR3 sequence is 13 residues long. The V gene lost 7 bases and the J gene lost 8 bases, with 15 bases spanning the gap. The study drew participants aged about 18 to 89 years from 24 US areas.

This receptor was obtained from a man aged 35-49 years who had been exposed to COVID-19. The chain links TRBV12-3 or TRBV12-4 to TRBJ2-1; D is ambiguous. Input material: PBMCs or T cells enriched from blood (not recorded which). For the CDR3, the DNA is TGTGCCAGCACCGTATTCGGTAAAGATGAGCAGTTCTTC. It encodes CASTVFGKDEQFF.